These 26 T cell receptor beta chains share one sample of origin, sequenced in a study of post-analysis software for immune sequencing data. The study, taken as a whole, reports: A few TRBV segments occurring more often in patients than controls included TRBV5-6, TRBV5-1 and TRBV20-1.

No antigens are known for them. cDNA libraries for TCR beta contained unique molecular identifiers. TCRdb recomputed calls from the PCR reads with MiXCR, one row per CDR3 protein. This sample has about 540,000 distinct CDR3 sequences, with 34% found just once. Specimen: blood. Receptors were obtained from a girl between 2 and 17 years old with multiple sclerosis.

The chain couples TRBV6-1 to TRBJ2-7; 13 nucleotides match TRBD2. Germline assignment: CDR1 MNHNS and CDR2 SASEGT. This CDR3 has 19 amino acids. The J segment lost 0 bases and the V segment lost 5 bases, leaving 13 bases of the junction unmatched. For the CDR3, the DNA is TGTGCCAGCAGTCGTCAAGCGGGGACTAGCGGGGCCGTCTCCTACGAGCAGTACTTC. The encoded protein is CASSRQAGTSGAVSYEQYF.

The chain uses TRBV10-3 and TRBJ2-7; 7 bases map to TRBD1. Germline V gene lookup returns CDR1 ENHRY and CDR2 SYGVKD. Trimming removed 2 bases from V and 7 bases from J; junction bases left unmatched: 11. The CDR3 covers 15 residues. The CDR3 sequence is CAISERQGVDREQYF. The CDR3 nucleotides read TGTGCCATCAGTGAGCGCCAGGGGGTCGATCGGGAGCAGTACTTC.

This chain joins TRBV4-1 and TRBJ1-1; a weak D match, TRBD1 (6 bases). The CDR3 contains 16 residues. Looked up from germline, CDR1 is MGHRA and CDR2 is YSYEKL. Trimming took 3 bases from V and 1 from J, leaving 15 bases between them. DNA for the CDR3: TGCGCCAGCAGCCATGCCCAGGGGACGGCGAACACTGAAGCTTTCTTT. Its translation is CASSHAQGTANTEAFF.

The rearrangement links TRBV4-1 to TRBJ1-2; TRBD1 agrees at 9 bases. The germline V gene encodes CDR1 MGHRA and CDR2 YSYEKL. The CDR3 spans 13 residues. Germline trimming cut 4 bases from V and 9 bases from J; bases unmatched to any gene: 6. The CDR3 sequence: CASSPMDRGRYTF. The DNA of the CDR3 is TGCGCCAGCAGCCCCATGGACAGGGGCCGCTACACCTTC.

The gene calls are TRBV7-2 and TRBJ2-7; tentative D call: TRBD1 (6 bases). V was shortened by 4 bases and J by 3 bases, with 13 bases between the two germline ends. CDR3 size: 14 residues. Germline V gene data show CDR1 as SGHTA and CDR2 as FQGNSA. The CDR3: CASSSQQGLYEQYF. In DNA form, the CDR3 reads TGTGCCAGCAGCTCCCAGCAGGGGCTCTACGAGCAGTACTTC. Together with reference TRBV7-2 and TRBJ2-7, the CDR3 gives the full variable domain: GAGVSQSPSNKVTEKGKDVELRCDPISGHTALYWYRQSLGQGLEFLIYFQGNSAPDKSGLPSDRFSAERTGGSVSTLTIQRTQQEDSAVYLCASSSQQGLYEQYFGPGTRLTVT.

In DNA form, the CDR3 reads TGTGCCAGCAGAACCTACGACAGGGAATATGGCTACACCTTC. This encodes CASRTYDREYGYTF. The V gene is TRBV6-2 or TRBV6-3, the J gene TRBJ1-2, with 7 bases fitting TRBD1. V gave up 6 bases and J gave up 5 bases; unmatched junction bases: 9. The CDR3 has 14 residues. Germline-derived CDR1 and CDR2 are MNHEY and SVGEGT.

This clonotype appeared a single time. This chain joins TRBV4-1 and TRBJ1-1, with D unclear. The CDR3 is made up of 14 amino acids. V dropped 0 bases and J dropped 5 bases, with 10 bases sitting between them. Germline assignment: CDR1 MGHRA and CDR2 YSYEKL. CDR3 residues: CASSQDRVGTEAFF. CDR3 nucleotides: TGCGCCAGCAGCCAAGATCGGGTAGGGACTGAAGCTTTCTTT.

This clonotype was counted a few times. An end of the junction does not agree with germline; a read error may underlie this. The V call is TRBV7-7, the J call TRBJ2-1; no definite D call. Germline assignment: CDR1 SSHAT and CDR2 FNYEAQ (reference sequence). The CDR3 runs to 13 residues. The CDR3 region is CASSLERYREQFF. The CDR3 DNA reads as TGTGCTAGCAGCTTAGAGCGCTATCGCGAGCAGTTCTTC.

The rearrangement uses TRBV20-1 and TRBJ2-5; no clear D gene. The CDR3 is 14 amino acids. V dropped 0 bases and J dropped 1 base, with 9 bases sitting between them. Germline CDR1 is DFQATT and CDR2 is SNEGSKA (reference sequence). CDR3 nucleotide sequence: TGCAGTGCTAGAGATACTGGCAGCCAAGAGACCCAGTACTTC. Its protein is CSARDTGSQETQYF.

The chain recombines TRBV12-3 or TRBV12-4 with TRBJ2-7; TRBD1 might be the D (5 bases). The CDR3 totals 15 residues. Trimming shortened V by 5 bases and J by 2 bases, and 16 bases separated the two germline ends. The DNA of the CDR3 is TGTGCCAGCAGTGGAAGGGGCCAAGGGCCCTACGAGCAGTACTTC. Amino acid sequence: CASSGRGQGPYEQYF.

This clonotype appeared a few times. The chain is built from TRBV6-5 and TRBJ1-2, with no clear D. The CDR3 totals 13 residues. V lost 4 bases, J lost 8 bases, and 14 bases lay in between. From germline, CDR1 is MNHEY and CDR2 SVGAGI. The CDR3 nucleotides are TGTGCCAGCAGTTCACGGCGACTCGACGGCTACACCTTC. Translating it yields CASSSRRLDGYTF.

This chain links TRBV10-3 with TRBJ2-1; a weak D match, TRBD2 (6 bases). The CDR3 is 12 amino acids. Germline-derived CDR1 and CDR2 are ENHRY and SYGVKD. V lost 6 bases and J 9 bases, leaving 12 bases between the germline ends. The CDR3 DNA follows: TGTGCCATCAGCGAAAACGGGAGTGAGCAGTTCTTC. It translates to CAISENGSEQFF.

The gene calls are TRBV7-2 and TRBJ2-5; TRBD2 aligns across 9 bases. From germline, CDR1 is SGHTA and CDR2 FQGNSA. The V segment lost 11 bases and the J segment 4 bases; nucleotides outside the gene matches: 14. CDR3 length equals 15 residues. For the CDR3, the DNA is TGTGCCTCCAGCCAACCCACTAGCGGGTCAGAGACCCAGTACTTC. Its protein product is CASSQPTSGSETQYF.

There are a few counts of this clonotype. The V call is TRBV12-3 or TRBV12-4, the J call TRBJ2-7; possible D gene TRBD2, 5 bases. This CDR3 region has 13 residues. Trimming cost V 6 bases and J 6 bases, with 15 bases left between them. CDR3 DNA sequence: TGTGCCAGCAGCATGGGGTCTAGCCTCGAGCAGTACTTC. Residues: CASSMGSSLEQYF.

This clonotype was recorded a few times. Written as DNA, the CDR3 is TGCAGTGCTAGCCCCCCCCGGGGGACCTACGAGCAGTACTTC. This encodes CSASPPRGTYEQYF. The chain couples TRBV20-1 to TRBJ2-7, with D perhaps TRBD2 (6 bases). Trimming left V 3 bases short and J 2 bases short, with 14 bases between. Per the germline V gene, CDR1 is DFQATT and CDR2 is SNEGSKA (reference sequence). This CDR3 comprises 14 residues.

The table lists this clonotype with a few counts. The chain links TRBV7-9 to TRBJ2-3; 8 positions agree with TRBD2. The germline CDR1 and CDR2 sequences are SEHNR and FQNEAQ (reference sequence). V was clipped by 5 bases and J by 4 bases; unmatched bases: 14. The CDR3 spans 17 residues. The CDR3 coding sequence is TGTGCCAGCAGCCCAAATAAACCGGGACTAGAATCAGATACGCAGTATTTT. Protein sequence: CASSPNKPGLESDTQYF.

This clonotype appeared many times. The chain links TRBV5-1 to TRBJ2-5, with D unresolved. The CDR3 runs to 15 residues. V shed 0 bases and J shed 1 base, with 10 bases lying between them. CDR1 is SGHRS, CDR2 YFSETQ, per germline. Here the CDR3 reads CASSLDDFTQETQYF. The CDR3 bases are TGCGCCAGCAGCTTGGACGACTTCACCCAAGAGACCCAGTACTTC.

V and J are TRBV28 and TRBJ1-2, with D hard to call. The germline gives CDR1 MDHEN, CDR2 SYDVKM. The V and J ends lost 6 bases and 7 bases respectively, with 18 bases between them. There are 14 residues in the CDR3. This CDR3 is CASSPPGRVGGYTF. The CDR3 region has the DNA TGTGCCAGCAGCCCCCCGGGGAGGGTAGGTGGCTACACCTTC.

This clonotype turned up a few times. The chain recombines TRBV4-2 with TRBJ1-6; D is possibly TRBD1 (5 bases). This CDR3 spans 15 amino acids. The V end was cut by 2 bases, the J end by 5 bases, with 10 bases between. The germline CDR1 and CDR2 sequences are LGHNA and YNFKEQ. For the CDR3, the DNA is TGTGCCAGCAGCCAACAGCAGGGAAATAATTCACCCCTCCACTTT. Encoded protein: CASSQQQGNNSPLHF.

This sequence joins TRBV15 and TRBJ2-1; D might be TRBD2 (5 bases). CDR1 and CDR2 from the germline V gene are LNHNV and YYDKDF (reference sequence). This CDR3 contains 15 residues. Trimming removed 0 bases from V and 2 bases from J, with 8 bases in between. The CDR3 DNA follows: TGTGCCACCAGCAGAGATTCCGGGGCCTACAATGAGCAGTTCTTC. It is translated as CATSRDSGAYNEQFF.

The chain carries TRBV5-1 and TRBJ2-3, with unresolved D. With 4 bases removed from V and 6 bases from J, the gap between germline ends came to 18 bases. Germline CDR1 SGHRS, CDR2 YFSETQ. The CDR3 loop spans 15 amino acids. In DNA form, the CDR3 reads TGCGCCAGCAGCCCACGCCAACTCGGGCCGGATACGCAGTATTTT. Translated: CASSPRQLGPDTQYF.

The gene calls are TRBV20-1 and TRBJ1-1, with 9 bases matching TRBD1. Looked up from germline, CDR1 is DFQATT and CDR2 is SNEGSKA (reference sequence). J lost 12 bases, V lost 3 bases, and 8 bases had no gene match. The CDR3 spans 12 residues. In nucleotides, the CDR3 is TGCAGTGCTAGTGGGGACAGGGAGGCTACTTTCTTT. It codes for CSASGDREATFF.

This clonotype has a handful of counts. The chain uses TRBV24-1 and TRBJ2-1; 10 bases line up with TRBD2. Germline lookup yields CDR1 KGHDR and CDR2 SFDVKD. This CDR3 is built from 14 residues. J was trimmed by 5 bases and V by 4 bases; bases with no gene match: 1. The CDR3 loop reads CATSESGGDNEQFF. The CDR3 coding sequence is TGTGCCACCAGTGAAAGCGGGGGGGACAATGAGCAGTTCTTC.

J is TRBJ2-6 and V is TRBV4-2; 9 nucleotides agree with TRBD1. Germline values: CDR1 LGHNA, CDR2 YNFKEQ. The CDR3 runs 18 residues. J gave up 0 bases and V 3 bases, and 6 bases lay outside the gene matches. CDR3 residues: CASSQVDRGNSGANVLTF. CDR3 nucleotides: TGTGCCAGCAGCCAGGTGGACAGGGGCAACTCTGGGGCCAACGTCCTGACTTTC.

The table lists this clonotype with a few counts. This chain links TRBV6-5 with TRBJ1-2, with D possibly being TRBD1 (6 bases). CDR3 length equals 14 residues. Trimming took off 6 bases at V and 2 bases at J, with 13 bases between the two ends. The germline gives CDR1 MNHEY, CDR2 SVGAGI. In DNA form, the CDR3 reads TGTGCCAGCAGGACCCCGGGGGCCAACTATGGCTACACCTTC. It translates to CASRTPGANYGYTF.

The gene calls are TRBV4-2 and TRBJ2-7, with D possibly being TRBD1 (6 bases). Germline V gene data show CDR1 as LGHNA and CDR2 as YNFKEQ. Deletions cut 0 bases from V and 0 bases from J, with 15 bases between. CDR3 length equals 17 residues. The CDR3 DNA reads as TGTGCCAGCAGCCAAGATGCCTCCCGGGACACCTCCTACGAGCAGTACTTC. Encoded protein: CASSQDASRDTSYEQYF.